The next 30 T cell receptor beta chains were all read from a single sample in a study of human T cells and chemical hapten exposure. This sample's time point: pre-sensitization, week 0. The treatment was: therapeutic diphenylcyclopropenone sensitization with weekly scalp DPC. TCRdb reprocessed the RACE reads with MiXCR, giving one entry per CDR3 protein. The sample includes 250,000 or so distinct CDR3 sequences, about 7.7% of them seen just once. The sample consisted of whole blood, taken in connection with sensitization to the hapten diphenylcyclopropenone (DPC). These receptors were collected from a young man with alopecia areata. Some clones in this sample may be carry-over from other donors' samples.

The chain carries TRBV5-1 and TRBJ1-2, with D possibly being TRBD1 (5 bases). Germline values: CDR1 SGHRS, CDR2 YFSETQ. Trimming left V 0 bases short and J 4 bases short, with 13 bases between. The CDR3 totals 15 residues. The CDR3 DNA follows: TGCGCCAGCAGCTTGGCCGAACAGGCCCGCTATGGCTACACCTTC. Protein product: CASSLAEQARYGYTF.

This sequence joins TRBV10-3 and TRBJ2-5; D unclear. Trimming removed 4 bases at V and 2 bases at J, with 2 bases between. Germline assignment: CDR1 ENHRY and CDR2 SYGVKD. The CDR3 has 11 amino acids. Here the CDR3 reads CAISVQETQYF. The CDR3, as DNA: TGTGCCATCAGTGTACAAGAGACCCAGTACTTC.

The chain is built from TRBV20-1 and TRBJ2-5, with D tentatively TRBD1 (6 bases). Germline values: CDR1 DFQATT, CDR2 SNEGSKA (reference sequence). V shed 6 bases and J shed 4 bases, with 15 bases lying between them. The CDR3 sequence is 13 residues long. CDR3 sequence (DNA): TGCAGTGCGCTGGACAGTATCCGAGAGACCCAGTACTTC. Protein: CSALDSIRETQYF.

This clonotype was counted only a few times. This sequence joins TRBV4-1 and TRBJ2-5, with TRBD2 matching over 11 bases. V shed 1 base, J shed 5 bases, and the junction held 6 bases outside the gene matches. This CDR3 contains 16 residues. Germline assignment: CDR1 MGHRA and CDR2 YSYEKL. The CDR3 DNA reads as TGCGCCAGCAGCCAAGGATTAGCGGGGGGGTACGAGACCCAGTACTTC. Amino acid sequence: CASSQGLAGGYETQYF.

The CDR3 bases are TGTGCCAGCCAAAGGAGGAGCCAAGAGACCCAGTACTTC. Translated, it gives CASQRRSQETQYF. The gene calls are TRBV6-5 and TRBJ2-5; the D gene is possibly TRBD2 (5 bases). V shed 8 bases and J shed 1 base, with 11 bases lying between them. Per germline, CDR1 MNHEY and CDR2 SVGAGI. The CDR3 runs 13 residues.

This clonotype came up a few times. This chain connects TRBV12-3 or TRBV12-4 to TRBJ2-3; D is undetermined. Trimming shortened V by 3 bases and J by 0 bases, and 13 bases separated the two germline ends. CDR3 length equals 16 residues. CDR3 in DNA: TGTGCCAGCAGTTTTTTCCAGATCATTAGCACAGATACGCAGTATTTT. Encoded protein: CASSFFQIISTDTQYF.

The chain joins TRBV7-8 to TRBJ2-2; D remains ambiguous. V was clipped by 2 bases and J by 4 bases, with 8 bases between them. CDR1 and CDR2 (germline): SGHVS, FQNEAQ. The CDR3 length is 14 residues. This CDR3 reads CASSLFWGTGELFF. In DNA, the CDR3 is TGTGCCAGCAGCTTATTCTGGGGCACCGGGGAGCTGTTTTTT.

This clonotype was seen a handful of times. V usage is TRBV11-3 and J usage is TRBJ2-2, with TRBD1 matching 9 bases. Per germline, CDR1 SGHNT and CDR2 YENEEA. V lost 2 bases to trimming and J lost 6 bases; unmatched junction nucleotides: 4. CDR3 length equals 15 residues. This chain's CDR3 is CASSLLTGGAGELFF. In DNA form, the CDR3 reads TGTGCCAGCAGCTTACTGACAGGGGGAGCCGGGGAGCTGTTTTTT.

The chain combines TRBV3-1 with TRBJ2-3, with 13 bases lining up with TRBD2. V gave up 4 bases and J gave up 5 bases; unmatched junction bases: 6. Germline CDR1 and CDR2: LGHDT and YNNKEL (reference sequence). The CDR3 totals 16 residues. CDR3 DNA: TGTGCCAGCAGCCCCACTAGCGGGGGGGCAGGAGATACGCAGTATTTT. The encoded protein is CASSPTSGGAGDTQYF.

This chain joins TRBV7-2 and TRBJ1-1; D unclear. The CDR3 has 14 residues. CDR1 and CDR2 (germline): SGHTA, FQGNSA. V was trimmed by 6 bases and J by 1 base, leaving 12 bases between them. The CDR3 DNA follows: TGTGCCAGCAGACCGAGGACCGCGAACACTGAAGCTTTCTTT. It codes for CASRPRTANTEAFF.

This clonotype has a handful of counts. This chain links TRBV5-1 with TRBJ1-6; no clear D gene. Per germline, CDR1 SGHRS and CDR2 YFSETQ. There are 15 residues in the CDR3. V lost 3 bases and J lost 6, with 13 bases in between. CDR3: CASSSQLVGNSPLHF. For the CDR3, the DNA is TGCGCCAGCAGCTCACAGCTCGTCGGTAATTCACCCCTCCACTTT.

This clonotype showed up just a few times. The V and J genes are TRBV7-2 and TRBJ1-5, with no clear D. This CDR3 contains 13 residues. The germline V gene encodes CDR1 SGHTA and CDR2 FQGNSA. V dropped 6 bases and J dropped 4 bases, with 10 bases sitting between them. CDR3 nucleotide sequence: TGTGCCAGCAGGCCTGTAGGTAATCAGCCCCAGCATTTT. Translating it yields CASRPVGNQPQHF. The variable domain in full, completed from reference TRBV7-2 and TRBJ1-5, reads GAGVSQSPSNKVTEKGKDVELRCDPISGHTALYWYRQSLGQGLEFLIYFQGNSAPDKSGLPSDRFSAERTGGSVSTLTIQRTQQEDSAVYLCASRPVGNQPQHFGDGTRLSIL.

This clonotype occurred many times. The chain is built from TRBV7-6 and TRBJ2-4; the D gene is possibly TRBD1 (6 bases). Germline V lookup: CDR1 SGHVS, CDR2 FNYEAQ. This CDR3 region has 18 residues. V lost 2 bases, J lost 0 bases, and 17 bases lay in between. CDR3 in amino acids: CASSLSALQGKAKNIQYF. The CDR3 DNA is TGTGCCAGCAGCTTATCGGCCCTACAGGGTAAAGCCAAAAACATTCAGTACTTC.

This rearrangement joins TRBV20-1 to TRBJ2-2; 7 bases are a match to TRBD2. CDR3 length: 17 residues. CDR1 is DFQATT, CDR2 SNEGSKA, per germline (reference sequence). The ends lost 5 bases at V and 1 base at J; junction bases unmatched: 13. The CDR3 DNA follows: TGCAGTGCTGGGGCCAGGCGGAGCGGGATGAACACCGGGGAGCTGTTTTTT. Protein product: CSAGARRSGMNTGELFF.

This chain joins TRBV5-1 and TRBJ2-7; no definite D call. Trimming pared 0 bases from V and 0 bases from J, leaving 7 bases between. The CDR3 extends over 14 amino acids. CDR1 is SGHRS and CDR2 is YFSETQ in the germline V gene. CDR3 loop: CASSLEPNSYEQYV. CDR3 in DNA: TGCGCCAGCAGCTTGGAGCCGAACTCCTACGAGCAGTACGTC.

This clonotype occurred a few times. The germline gene is not matched at one end of the junction; a read error may be the cause. J is TRBJ2-1 and V is TRBV29-1; 13 bases fit TRBD2. Germline lookup yields CDR1 SQVTM and CDR2 ANQGSEA. This CDR3 spans 14 amino acids. CDR3: CSAELAGGPWEQFF. The CDR3, as DNA: TGCAGCGCTGAACTAGCGGGGGGGCCATGGGAGCAGTTCTTC.

This clonotype has only a few counts. The genes are TRBV3-1 and TRBJ2-4; possibly TRBD1 for D (5 bases). The germline CDR1 and CDR2 sequences are LGHDT and YNNKEL (reference sequence). The CDR3 covers 15 residues. Trimming stripped 1 base from V and 0 bases from J, with 7 bases between. CDR3 nucleotide sequence: TGTGCCAGCAGCCAAGTGGGGCTAGCCAAAAACATTCAGTACTTC. Its protein product is CASSQVGLAKNIQYF.

The chain has TRBV20-1 and TRBJ1-1; D possibly corresponds to TRBD1 (5 bases). Germline loops: CDR1 DFQATT, CDR2 SNEGSKA (reference sequence). CDR3 size: 18 residues. The V end was cut by 2 bases, the J end by 0 bases, with 22 bases between. The CDR3 DNA reads as TGCAGTGCTAGACCCCCTGGGGCAGGACGGGGCATGAACACTGAAGCTTTCTTT. Translated: CSARPPGAGRGMNTEAFF.

This chain links TRBV7-3 with TRBJ2-2; possible D gene TRBD2, 6 bases. Per germline, CDR1 SGHTA and CDR2 FQGTGA. Trimming pared 5 bases from V and 6 bases from J, leaving 13 bases between. The CDR3 loop spans 14 amino acids. CDR3 nucleotides: TGTGCCAGCAGCCCGGGACTTAGGTCCGGGGAGCTGTTTTTT. The encoded protein is CASSPGLRSGELFF.

This clonotype was seen at least ten times. The chain uses TRBV6-6 and TRBJ2-1; the match to TRBD2 covers 12 bases. This CDR3 region has 14 residues. Germline V gene data show CDR1 as MNHNY and CDR2 as SVGAGI (reference sequence). The J segment lost 10 bases and the V segment lost 5 bases, leaving 6 bases of the junction unmatched. Here the CDR3 DNA reads TGTGCCAGCAGTCGGACTAGCGGGGCAGGCGAGCAGTTCTTC. It specifies CASSRTSGAGEQFF.

This chain links TRBV27 with TRBJ1-5; D is ambiguous. CDR1 and CDR2 from the germline V gene are MNHEY and SMNVEV (reference sequence). The CDR3 runs to 15 residues. Trimming removed 6 bases at V and 4 bases at J, with 16 bases between. The CDR3 protein is CASSPTPWGNQPQHF. DNA for the CDR3: TGTGCCAGCAGCCCAACCCCCTGGGGAAATCAGCCCCAGCATTTT.

This clonotype was found a few times. This chain uses TRBV28 with TRBJ1-2; 7 positions match TRBD1. V dropped 10 bases and J dropped 6; count of bases not matched to a gene: 8. Per germline, CDR1 MDHEN and CDR2 SYDVKM. CDR3 length equals 12 residues. The CDR3 protein is CATPGGANGYTF. In nucleotides, the CDR3 is TGTGCCACCCCAGGGGGGGCGAATGGCTACACCTTC.

This clonotype was recorded a few times. The V and J genes are TRBV4-1 and TRBJ2-7, with D possibly TRBD1 on 6 matching bases. CDR1 and CDR2 (germline): MGHRA, YSYEKL. V was trimmed by 4 bases and J by 2 bases, leaving 24 bases between them. The CDR3 has 18 amino acids. CDR3 loop: CASSLFGRGRTKPYEQYF. The CDR3 nucleotides read TGCGCCAGCAGCCTGTTTGGCAGGGGCAGAACTAAACCCTACGAGCAGTACTTC.

This sequence joins TRBV9 and TRBJ2-5; D uncertain. Germline V gives CDR1 SGDLS, CDR2 YYNGEE. CDR3 length equals 14 residues. The V gene lost 0 bases and the J gene lost 3 bases, with 9 bases spanning the gap. The chain's CDR3 is CASSVDAGKETQYF. DNA of the CDR3: TGTGCCAGCAGCGTAGATGCCGGAAAAGAGACCCAGTACTTC.

There are a few counts of this clonotype. The chain joins TRBV28 to TRBJ1-5, with a possible D match to TRBD1 (6 bases). CDR1 MDHEN and CDR2 SYDVKM come from the germline V gene. The CDR3 spans 17 residues. Trimming removed 5 bases at V and 0 bases at J, with 17 bases between. The CDR3 region has the DNA TGTGCCAGCAGTCCTCCGGGACACAAGTATAGCAATCAGCCCCAGCATTTT. Protein product: CASSPPGHKYSNQPQHF.

The gene calls are TRBV10-3 and TRBJ2-2, with D uncertain. Trimming stripped 1 base from V and 0 bases from J, with 18 bases between. This CDR3 comprises 19 residues. The V gene's germline CDR1 is ENHRY and CDR2 SYGVKD. The CDR3 DNA is TGTGCCATCAGTGAGTTTAAATGGGAAGACGATGCGAACACCGGGGAGCTGTTTTTT. It yields the protein CAISEFKWEDDANTGELFF.

In its sample, this clonotype was seen a few times. The chain couples TRBV10-3 to TRBJ2-7; D may correspond to TRBD1 or TRBD2 (5 bases each). This CDR3 has 13 residues. Per the germline V gene, CDR1 is ENHRY and CDR2 is SYGVKD. V lost 6 bases, J lost 5 bases, and 14 bases lay in between. Written as DNA, the CDR3 is TGTGCCATCAGCCCCCGGGACCGCGACGAGCAGTACGTC. It specifies CAISPRDRDEQYV.

The chain combines TRBV11-2 with TRBJ2-2; D might be TRBD1 or TRBD2, each matching 5 bases. The CDR3 length is 15 residues. V gave up 5 bases and J gave up 1 base, with 11 bases separating them. Germline V gene lookup returns CDR1 SGHAT and CDR2 FQNNGV. CDR3 sequence (DNA): TGTGCCAGCAGCCCAACGGGGCTGAACACCGGGGAGCTGTTTTTT. Translating gives CASSPTGLNTGELFF.

This clonotype was detected many times. This chain uses TRBV6-2 or TRBV6-3 with TRBJ1-5, with a possible D match to TRBD1 (6 bases). The germline V and J ends were trimmed by 1 base and 3 bases, with 10 bases remaining between them. There are 15 residues in the CDR3. The germline V gene encodes CDR1 MNHEY and CDR2 SVGEGT. The CDR3 here is CASSYFRGFNQPQHF. CDR3 DNA sequence: TGTGCCAGCAGTTACTTCAGGGGCTTCAATCAGCCCCAGCATTTT.

In this sample, this clonotype turned up a few times. This chain uses TRBV29-1 with TRBJ2-3; tentatively, D is TRBD1 or TRBD2 (5 bases each). The CDR3 extends over 15 amino acids. The germline V gene encodes CDR1 SQVTM and CDR2 ANQGSEA. The V end lost 6 bases, the J end lost 4 bases, and 20 bases lay between the germline ends. CDR3 residues: CSVEWDQTSPDTQYF. The DNA for the CDR3 is TGCAGCGTGGAATGGGACCAGACCTCCCCAGATACGCAGTATTTT.